Each of the 7 T cell receptor beta chains below was sequenced from the same sample in a study of shared clonotypes between healthy human individuals. Profiled with immunoSEQ multiplex PCR; TCRdb holds only in-frame clones, not every one. Altogether about 1 million clones are present, 75% to 85% being singletons, with the ten largest covering approximately 0.5%. Source material: memory CD4+ T cells from PBMCs. The subset was: CD45RA-negative fraction. The source is a young man in good health. Some clones in this sample may be carry-over from other donors' samples.

The chain links TRBV28 to TRBJ2-3; perhaps TRBD2 as D (5 bases). The CDR3 is 13 residues long. The germline CDR1 and CDR2 sequences are MDHEN and SYDVKM. V gave up 7 bases and J gave up 2 bases, with 10 bases separating them. CDR3 sequence (DNA): TGTGCCAGCATCGACTACTCCACAGATACGCAGTATTTT. Residues: CASIDYSTDTQYF.

The V gene is TRBV5-4, the J gene TRBJ1-1; D is unclear. The V and J ends lost 6 bases and 4 bases respectively, with 13 bases between them. This CDR3 is built from 13 residues. Germline values: CDR1 SGHNT, CDR2 YYREEE (reference sequence). The CDR3 DNA sequence: TGTGCCAGCACCCAGGACCGATTCACTGAAGCTTTCTTT. Its protein product is CASTQDRFTEAFF.

This clone showed up just once. The chain uses TRBV5-1 and TRBJ2-7, with a possible D match to TRBD2 (6 bases). Germline V gene sequence: CDR1 SGHRS, CDR2 YFSETQ. The V and J ends lost 0 bases and 6 bases respectively, with 16 bases between them. CDR3 length: 15 residues. As DNA, the CDR3 is TGCGCCAGCAGCTTGGAACGGGAGCCGGGTCGCGAGCAGTACTTC. Translation: CASSLEREPGREQYF.

This chain links TRBV11-1 with TRBJ2-7, with a weak D call TRBD2 (5 bases). Germline loops: CDR1 SGHAT, CDR2 FQDESV (reference sequence). The CDR3 is 15 amino acids. Trimming took 4 bases from V and 1 from J, leaving 14 bases between them. This chain's CDR3 is CASSSIGLASYEQYF. DNA of the CDR3: TGTGCCAGCAGCTCTATTGGCCTAGCATCCTACGAGCAGTACTTC.

CDR3 DNA: TGTGCCAGCAGTCTAGGTCTAGCGGGAGGACGATCCTACGAGCAGTACTTC. This translates into CASSLGLAGGRSYEQYF. This chain joins TRBV28 and TRBJ2-7; the match to TRBD2 covers 11 bases. Looked up from germline, CDR1 is MDHEN and CDR2 is SYDVKM. The CDR3 length is 17 residues. With 5 bases clipped from V and 1 base from J, the junction kept 10 bases outside the gene matches.

The rearrangement uses TRBV6-1 and TRBJ2-1; 12 positions agree with TRBD2. This CDR3 comprises 17 residues. J was trimmed by 6 bases and V by 3 bases; bases with no gene match: 9. CDR1 is MNHNS and CDR2 is SASEGT in the germline V gene. The CDR3 spells CASSDTGLAGRGNEQFF. Here the CDR3 DNA reads TGTGCCAGCAGTGACACCGGACTAGCGGGGCGGGGCAATGAGCAGTTCTTC.

The J gene is TRBJ2-7, the V gene TRBV6-5; either TRBD1 or TRBD2 may fit D (5 bases each). The CDR3 covers 15 residues. CDR1 and CDR2 from the germline V gene are MNHEY and SVGAGI. V lost 0 bases and J lost 2, with 11 bases in between. CDR3 loop: CASSYSRGETYEQYF. Here the CDR3 DNA reads TGTGCCAGCAGTTACTCCCGAGGGGAAACCTACGAGCAGTACTTC.